This T cell receptor beta chain was obtained from a study of T cell responses to AZD1222 COVID-19 vaccine. As for this clone: What it binds is unknown.

CDR1 SNHLY and CDR2 FYNNEI come from the germline V gene. The length of the CDR3 is 14 residues. With V trimmed by 6 bases and J by 10 bases, 8 bases remained unmatched. Study-wide findings and caveats: Clonal diversity was possibly underestimated; the donors were predominantly white British and more often female.

Second doses that came at about 4 or about 12 weeks were put together. The table came from immunoSEQ multiplex PCR; TCRdb's copy has only in-frame clones and leaves some out. The sample has some 150,000 clones, 75% to 95% seen once. This clonotype was sampled from an adult who received the AZD1222 COVID-19 vaccine. Sequenced here: peripheral blood, sampled 28 days after the second AZD1222 dose. V usage is TRBV2 and J usage is TRBJ2-1; 11 bases fit TRBD2. The CDR3 protein is CASRGTSGPEEQFF. In DNA, the CDR3 is TGTGCCAGCAGAGGGACTAGCGGACCCGAGGAGCAGTTCTTC.